The present T cell receptor (beta chain) was sequenced within a study of T cell changes during pregnancy in multiple sclerosis. Produced via immunoSEQ multiplex PCR; TCRdb's table is partial and in-frame only. The sample lists over 50,000 clones; approximately 87% were seen once. The CDR3 spans 15 residues. Germline-derived CDR1 and CDR2 are SGHRS and YFSETQ. V was clipped by 3 bases and J by 10 bases, with 17 bases between them. Sequenced material: peripheral blood from another person, used as feeder cells. The rearrangement joins TRBV5-1 to TRBJ1-6; D may be TRBD1 (5 bases). This receptor was obtained from a human donor whose cells served as feeder cells for cultures in a pregnancy study. CDR3 DNA: TGCGCCAGCAGCTCCCTGCAGGGACTGGGGTCACCCCTCCACTTT. Translation gives CASSSLQGLGSPLHF.